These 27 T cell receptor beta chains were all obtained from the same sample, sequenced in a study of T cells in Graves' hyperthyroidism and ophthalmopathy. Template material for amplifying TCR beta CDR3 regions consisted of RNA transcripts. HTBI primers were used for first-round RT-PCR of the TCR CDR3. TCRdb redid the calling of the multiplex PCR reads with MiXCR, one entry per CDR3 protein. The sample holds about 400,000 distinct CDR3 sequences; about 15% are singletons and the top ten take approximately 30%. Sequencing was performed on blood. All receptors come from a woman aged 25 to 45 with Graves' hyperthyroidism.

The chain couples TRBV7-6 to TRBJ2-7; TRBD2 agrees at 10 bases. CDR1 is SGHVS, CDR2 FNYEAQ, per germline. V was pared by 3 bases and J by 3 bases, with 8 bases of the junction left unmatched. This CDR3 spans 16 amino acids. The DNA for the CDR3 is TGTGCCAGCAGCTTGGGGAGCGGGAGGGCCAACTACGAGCAGTACTTC. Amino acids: CASSLGSGRANYEQYF.

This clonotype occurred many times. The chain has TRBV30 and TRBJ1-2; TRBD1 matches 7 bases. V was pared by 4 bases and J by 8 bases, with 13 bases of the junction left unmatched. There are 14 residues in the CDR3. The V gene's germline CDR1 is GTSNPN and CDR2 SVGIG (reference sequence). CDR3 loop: CAWTLTGEGRGYTF. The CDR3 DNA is TGTGCCTGGACGCTCACAGGGGAAGGGAGAGGCTACACCTTC. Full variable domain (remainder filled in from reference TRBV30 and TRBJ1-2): SQTIHQWPATLVQPVGSPLSLECTVEGTSNPNLYWYRQAAGRGLQLLFYSVGIGQISSEVPQNLSASRPQDRQFILSSKKLLLSDSGFYLCAWTLTGEGRGYTFGSGTRLTVV.

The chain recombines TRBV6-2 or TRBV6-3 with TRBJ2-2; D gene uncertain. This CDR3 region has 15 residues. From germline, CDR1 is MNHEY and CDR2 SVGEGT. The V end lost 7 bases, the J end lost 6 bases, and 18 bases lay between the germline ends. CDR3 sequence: CASNSHKGYPGELFF. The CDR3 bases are TGTGCCAGCAATTCTCATAAAGGGTATCCCGGGGAGCTGTTTTTT.

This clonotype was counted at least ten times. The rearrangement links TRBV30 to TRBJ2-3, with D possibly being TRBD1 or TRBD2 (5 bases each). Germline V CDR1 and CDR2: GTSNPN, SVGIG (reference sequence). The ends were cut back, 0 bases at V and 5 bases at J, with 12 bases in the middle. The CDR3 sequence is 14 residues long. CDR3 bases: TGTGCCTGGAGTGTACCGGGACGAGGAGATACGCAGTATTTT. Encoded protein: CAWSVPGRGDTQYF.

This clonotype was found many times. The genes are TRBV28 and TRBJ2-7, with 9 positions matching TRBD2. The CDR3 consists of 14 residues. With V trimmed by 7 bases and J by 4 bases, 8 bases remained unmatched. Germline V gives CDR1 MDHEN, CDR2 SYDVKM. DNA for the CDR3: TGTGCCAGCACCCAAGGACTAGCGAGTTACGAGCAGTACTTC. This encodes CASTQGLASYEQYF.

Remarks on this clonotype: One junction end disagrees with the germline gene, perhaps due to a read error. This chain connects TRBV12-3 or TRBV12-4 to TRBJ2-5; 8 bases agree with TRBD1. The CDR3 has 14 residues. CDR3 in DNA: TGTGCCGGCAGTCAGGGGGCAGGCCAAGAGACCCAGTACTTC. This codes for CAGSQGAGQETQYF.

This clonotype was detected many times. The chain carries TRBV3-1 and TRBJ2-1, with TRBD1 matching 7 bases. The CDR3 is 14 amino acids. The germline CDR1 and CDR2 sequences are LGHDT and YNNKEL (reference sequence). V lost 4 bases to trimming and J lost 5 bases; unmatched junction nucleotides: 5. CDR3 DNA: TGTGCCAGCAGCCTCGCCGGGACAGACAATGAGCAGTTCTTC. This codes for CASSLAGTDNEQFF.

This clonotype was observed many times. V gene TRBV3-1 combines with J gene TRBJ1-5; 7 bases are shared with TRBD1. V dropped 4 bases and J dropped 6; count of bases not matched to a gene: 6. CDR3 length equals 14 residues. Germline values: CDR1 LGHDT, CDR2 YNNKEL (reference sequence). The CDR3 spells CASSPHRGGQPQHF. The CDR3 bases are TGTGCCAGCAGCCCTCACAGGGGAGGTCAGCCCCAGCATTTT.

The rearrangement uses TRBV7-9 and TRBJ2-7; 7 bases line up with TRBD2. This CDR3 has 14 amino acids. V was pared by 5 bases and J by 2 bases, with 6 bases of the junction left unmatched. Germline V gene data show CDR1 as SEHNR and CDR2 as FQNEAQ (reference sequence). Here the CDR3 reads CASSHSAGAYEQYF. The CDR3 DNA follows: TGTGCCAGCAGCCATTCTGCGGGAGCCTACGAGCAGTACTTC.

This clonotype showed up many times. DNA for the CDR3: TGTGCCAGCAGTTTGGACAGCCCCCGGGACGAGCAGTACTTC. As protein: CASSLDSPRDEQYF. The chain combines TRBV12-3 or TRBV12-4 with TRBJ2-7, with a tentative D call TRBD1 (6 bases). Trimming removed 3 bases from V and 5 bases from J, with 14 bases in between. CDR3 length: 14 residues.

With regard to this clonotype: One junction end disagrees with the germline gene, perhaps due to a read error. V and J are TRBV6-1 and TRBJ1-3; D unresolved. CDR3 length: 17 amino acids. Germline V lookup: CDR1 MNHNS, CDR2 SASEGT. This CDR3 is CASSEALMTSLGTTIYF. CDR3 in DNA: TGTGCCAGCAGTGAAGCGTTAATGACTTCTCTGGGAACCACCATATATTTT.

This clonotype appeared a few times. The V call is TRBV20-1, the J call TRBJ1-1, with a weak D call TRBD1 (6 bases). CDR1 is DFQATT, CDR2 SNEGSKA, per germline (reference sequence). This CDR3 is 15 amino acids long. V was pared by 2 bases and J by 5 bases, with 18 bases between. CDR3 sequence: CSARRSTGLGTEAFF. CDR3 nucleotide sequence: TGCAGTGCTAGAAGAAGCACAGGGCTGGGGACTGAAGCTTTCTTT.

The CDR3 is CASSLAGSSAGNTIYF. The CDR3, as DNA: TGCGCCAGCAGCTTGGCGGGCAGTTCTGCTGGAAACACCATATATTTT. The chain combines TRBV5-1 with TRBJ1-3; unclear D gene. This CDR3 comprises 16 residues. V lost 0 bases and J 2 bases, leaving 12 bases between the germline ends. The germline V gene has CDR1 SGHRS and CDR2 YFSETQ.

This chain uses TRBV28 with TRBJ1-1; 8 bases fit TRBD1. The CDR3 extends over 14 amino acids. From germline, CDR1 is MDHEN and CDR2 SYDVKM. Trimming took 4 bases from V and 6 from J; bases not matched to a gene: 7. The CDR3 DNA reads TGTGCCAGCAGTTACCAGGGGGCGTCAGCTGAAGCTTTCTTT. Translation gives CASSYQGASAEAFF.

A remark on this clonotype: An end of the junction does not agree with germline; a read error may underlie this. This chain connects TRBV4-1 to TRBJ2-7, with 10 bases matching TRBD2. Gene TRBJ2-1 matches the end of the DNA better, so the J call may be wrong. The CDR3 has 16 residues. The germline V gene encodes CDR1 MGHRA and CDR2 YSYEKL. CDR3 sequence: CASSRVAGGVANVQFF. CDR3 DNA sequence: TGCGCCAGCAGCCGGGTAGCGGGAGGAGTGGCAAATGTGCAGTTCTTC.

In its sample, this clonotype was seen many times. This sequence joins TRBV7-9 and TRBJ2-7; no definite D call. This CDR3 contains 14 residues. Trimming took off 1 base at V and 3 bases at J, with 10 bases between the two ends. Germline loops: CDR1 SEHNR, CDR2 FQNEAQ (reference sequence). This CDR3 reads CASSLDPPGYEQYF. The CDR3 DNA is TGTGCCAGCAGCTTAGACCCCCCGGGCTACGAGCAGTACTTC.

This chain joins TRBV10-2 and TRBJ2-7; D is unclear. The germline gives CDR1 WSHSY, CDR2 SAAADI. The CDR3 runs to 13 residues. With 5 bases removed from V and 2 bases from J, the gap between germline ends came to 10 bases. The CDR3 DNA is TGCGCCAGCAGTACCGAGGCCCCCTACGAGCAGTACTTC. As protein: CASSTEAPYEQYF.

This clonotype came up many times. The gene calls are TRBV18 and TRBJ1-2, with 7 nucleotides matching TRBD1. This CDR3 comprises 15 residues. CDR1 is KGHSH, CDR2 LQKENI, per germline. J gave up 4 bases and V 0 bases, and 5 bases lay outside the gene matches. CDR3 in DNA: TGTGCCAGCTCACCACCCGGGACAGTGTCCTATGGCTACACCTTC. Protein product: CASSPPGTVSYGYTF.

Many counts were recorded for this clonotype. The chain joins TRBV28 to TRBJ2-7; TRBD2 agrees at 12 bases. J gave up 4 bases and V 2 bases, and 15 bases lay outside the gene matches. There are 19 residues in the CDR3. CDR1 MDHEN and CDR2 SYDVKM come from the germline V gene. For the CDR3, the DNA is TGTGCCAGCAGTTTAGTCCTAGCGGGAGGGCTTATCGGGAGGTACGAGCAGTACTTC. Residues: CASSLVLAGGLIGRYEQYF.

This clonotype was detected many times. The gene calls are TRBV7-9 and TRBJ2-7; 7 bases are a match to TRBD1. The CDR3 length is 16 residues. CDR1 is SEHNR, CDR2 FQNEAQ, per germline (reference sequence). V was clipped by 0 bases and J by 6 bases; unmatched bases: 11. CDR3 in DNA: TGTGCCAGCAGCTTAGCGGGACAGAGCCCTCGGGCCGAGCAGTACTTC. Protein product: CASSLAGQSPRAEQYF.

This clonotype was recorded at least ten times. In nucleotides, the CDR3 is TGTGCCACGGGGACAGGGACTAATGAAAAACTGTTTTTT. It encodes CATGTGTNEKLFF. The V call is TRBV10-3, the J call TRBJ1-4; 9 bases are shared with TRBD1. The CDR3 runs 13 residues. Germline lookup yields CDR1 ENHRY and CDR2 SYGVKD. The V gene end was trimmed by 10 bases and the J gene end by 2 bases; junction bases not matched to a gene: 2.

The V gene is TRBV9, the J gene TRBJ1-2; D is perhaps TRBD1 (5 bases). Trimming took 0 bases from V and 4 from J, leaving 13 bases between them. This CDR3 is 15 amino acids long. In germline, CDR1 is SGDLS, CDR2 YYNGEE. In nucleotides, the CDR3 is TGTGCCAGCAGCGTAGGGGCGGGGGTCGGCTATGGCTACACCTTC. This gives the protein CASSVGAGVGYGYTF.

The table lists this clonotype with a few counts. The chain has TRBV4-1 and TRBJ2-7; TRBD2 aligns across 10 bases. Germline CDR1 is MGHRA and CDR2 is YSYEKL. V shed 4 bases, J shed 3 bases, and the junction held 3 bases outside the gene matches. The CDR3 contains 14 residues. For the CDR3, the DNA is TGCGCCAGCAGCCTACTAGCGGGAAACTACGAGCAGTACTTC. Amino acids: CASSLLAGNYEQYF.

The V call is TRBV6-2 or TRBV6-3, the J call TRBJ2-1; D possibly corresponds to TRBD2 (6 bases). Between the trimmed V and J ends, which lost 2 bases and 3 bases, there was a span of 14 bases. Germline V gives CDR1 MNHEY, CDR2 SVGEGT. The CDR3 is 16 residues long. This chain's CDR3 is CASSYITGVYYNEQFF. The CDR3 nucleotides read TGTGCCAGCAGTTACATCACGGGAGTGTACTACAATGAGCAGTTCTTC.

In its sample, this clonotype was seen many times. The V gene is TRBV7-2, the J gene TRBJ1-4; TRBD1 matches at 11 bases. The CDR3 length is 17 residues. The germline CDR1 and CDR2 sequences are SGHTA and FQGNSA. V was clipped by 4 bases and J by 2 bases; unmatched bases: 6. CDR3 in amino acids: CASSYRTGGATNEKLFF. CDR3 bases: TGTGCCAGCAGCTACCGGACAGGGGGCGCTACTAATGAAAAACTGTTTTTT.

The CDR3 region has the DNA TGTGCCAGCAGTTACTCGGGCTTTGCGGGAGGTGGCGATACGCAGTATTTT. Protein: CASSYSGFAGGGDTQYF. The chain recombines TRBV6-5 with TRBJ2-3; TRBD2 matches at 8 bases. The CDR3 runs to 17 residues. With 0 bases clipped from V and 6 bases from J, the junction kept 11 bases outside the gene matches. The germline V gene encodes CDR1 MNHEY and CDR2 SVGAGI.

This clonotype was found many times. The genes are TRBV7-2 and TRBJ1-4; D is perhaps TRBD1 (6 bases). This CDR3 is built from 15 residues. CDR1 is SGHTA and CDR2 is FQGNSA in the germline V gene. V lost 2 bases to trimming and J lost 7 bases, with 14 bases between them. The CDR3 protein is CASSLTAGAVEKLFF. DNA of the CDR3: TGTGCCAGCAGCTTAACGGCGGGGGCCGTTGAAAAACTGTTTTTT.